This TCR beta chain was found in a study of T cell clones after liver transplantation. For the study at large: Post-transplant blood was tracked for graft-donor-reactive T cell clones identified in a pre-transplant mixed lymphocyte reaction. Subjects received no induction therapy and standard immunosuppression until randomization at 12-24 months post-transplant.

Data came from immunoSEQ multiplex PCR; TCRdb stores just in-frame clones and leaves some out. The sample has around 20,000 clones, roughly nine tenths seen once. In the case of this clone: Its antigen remains unknown.

CDR1 SGDLS and CDR2 YYNGEE come from the germline V gene. This CDR3 region has 15 residues. V was pared by 0 bases and J by 4 bases, with 3 bases of the junction left unmatched. Sorting of unstimulated PBMCs yielded separate CD3+CD4+ and CD3+CD8+ fractions. Study-wide results and limits: Compared with third party-reactive sequences, donor-reactive ones declined more, independent of withdrawal success.

The sequence came from a human patient who received a liver transplant. Some T cells may be transferred from the graft donor. The rearrangement links TRBV9 to TRBJ1-2; TRBD1 matches at 10 bases. The sequenced sample was CD8+ T cells from blood, obtained approximately 3.5 years after liver transplant. CDR3 DNA: TGTGCCAGCAGCGTAGGACAGGGGGCGGGCTATGGCTACACCTTC. Its translation: CASSVGQGAGYGYTF.